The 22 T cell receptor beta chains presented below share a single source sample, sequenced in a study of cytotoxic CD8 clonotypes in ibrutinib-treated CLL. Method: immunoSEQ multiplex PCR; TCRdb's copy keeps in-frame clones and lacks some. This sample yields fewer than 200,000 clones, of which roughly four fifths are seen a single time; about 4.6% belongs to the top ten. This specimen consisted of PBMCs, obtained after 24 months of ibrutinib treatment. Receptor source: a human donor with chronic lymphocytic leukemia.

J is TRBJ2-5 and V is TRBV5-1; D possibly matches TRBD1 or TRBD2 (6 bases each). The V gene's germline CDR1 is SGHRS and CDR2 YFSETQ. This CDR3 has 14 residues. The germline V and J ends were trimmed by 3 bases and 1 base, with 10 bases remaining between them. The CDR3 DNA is TGCGCCAGCAGCTCCGGGGGCGTCCAAGAGACCCAGTACTTC. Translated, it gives CASSSGGVQETQYF.

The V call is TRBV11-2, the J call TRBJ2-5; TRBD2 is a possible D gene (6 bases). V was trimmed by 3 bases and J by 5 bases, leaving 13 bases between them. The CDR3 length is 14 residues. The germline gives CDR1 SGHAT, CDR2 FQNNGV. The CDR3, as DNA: TGTGCCAGCAGCTTGACTAGTAACTCGGAGACCCAGTACTTC. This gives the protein CASSLTSNSETQYF.

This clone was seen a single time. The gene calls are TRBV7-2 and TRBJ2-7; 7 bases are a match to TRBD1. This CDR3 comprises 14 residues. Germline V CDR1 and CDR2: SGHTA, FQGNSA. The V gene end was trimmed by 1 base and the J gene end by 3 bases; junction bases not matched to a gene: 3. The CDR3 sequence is CASSLEAGGYEQYF. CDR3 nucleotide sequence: TGTGCCAGCAGCTTAGAGGCAGGGGGCTACGAGCAGTACTTC.

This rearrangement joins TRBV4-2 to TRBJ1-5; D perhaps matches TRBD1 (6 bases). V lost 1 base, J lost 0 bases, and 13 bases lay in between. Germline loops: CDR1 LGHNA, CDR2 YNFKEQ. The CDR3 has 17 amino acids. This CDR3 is CASSQVGHRGSNQPQHF. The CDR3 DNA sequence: TGTGCCAGCAGCCAAGTGGGACACCGGGGTAGCAATCAGCCCCAGCATTTT.

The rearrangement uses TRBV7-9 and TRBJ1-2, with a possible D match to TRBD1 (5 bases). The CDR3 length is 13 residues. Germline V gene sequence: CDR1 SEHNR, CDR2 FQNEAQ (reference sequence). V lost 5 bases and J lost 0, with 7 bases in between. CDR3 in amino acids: CASSPRANYGYTF. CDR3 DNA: TGTGCCAGCAGCCCCAGGGCTAACTATGGCTACACCTTC.

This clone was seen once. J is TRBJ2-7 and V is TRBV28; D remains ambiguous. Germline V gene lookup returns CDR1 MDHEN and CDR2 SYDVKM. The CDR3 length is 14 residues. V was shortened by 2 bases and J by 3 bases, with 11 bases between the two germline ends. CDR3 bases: TGTGCCAGCAGTTTACCGGACCTCTTCTACGAGCAGTACTTC. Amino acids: CASSLPDLFYEQYF.

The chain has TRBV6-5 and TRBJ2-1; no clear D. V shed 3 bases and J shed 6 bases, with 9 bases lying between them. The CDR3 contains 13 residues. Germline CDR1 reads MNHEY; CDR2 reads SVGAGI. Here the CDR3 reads CASSYRWINEQFF. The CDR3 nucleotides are TGTGCCAGCAGTTATAGGTGGATCAATGAGCAGTTCTTC.

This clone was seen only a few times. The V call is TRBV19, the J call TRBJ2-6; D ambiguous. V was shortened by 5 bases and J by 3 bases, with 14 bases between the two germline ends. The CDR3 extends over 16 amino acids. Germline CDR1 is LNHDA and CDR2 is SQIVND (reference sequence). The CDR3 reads CASSPSGSGGANVLTF. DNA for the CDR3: TGTGCCAGTAGTCCTTCAGGCTCTGGTGGGGCCAACGTCCTGACTTTC.

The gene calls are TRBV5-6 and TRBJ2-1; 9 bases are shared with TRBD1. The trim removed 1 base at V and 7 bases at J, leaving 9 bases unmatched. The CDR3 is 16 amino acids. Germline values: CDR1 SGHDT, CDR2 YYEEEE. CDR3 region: CASSLFETGGGNEQFF. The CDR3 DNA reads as TGTGCCAGCAGCTTGTTTGAGACAGGGGGAGGGAATGAGCAGTTCTTC.

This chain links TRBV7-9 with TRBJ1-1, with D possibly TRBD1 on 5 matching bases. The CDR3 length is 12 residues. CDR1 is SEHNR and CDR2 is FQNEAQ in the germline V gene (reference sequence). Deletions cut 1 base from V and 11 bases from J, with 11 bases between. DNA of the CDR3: TGTGCCAGCAGCTTAGGGGGGTATAAGGCTTTCTTT. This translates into CASSLGGYKAFF.

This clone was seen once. The CDR3 region is CASSPLNPDRGYTF. The CDR3 bases are TGTGCCAGCAGCCCATTAAACCCGGACAGGGGCTACACCTTC. The V and J genes are TRBV4-2 and TRBJ1-2, with 7 bases matching TRBD1. Trimming cost V 4 bases and J 8 bases; bases outside gene matches: 10. CDR3 length: 14 amino acids. Germline assignment: CDR1 LGHNA and CDR2 YNFKEQ.

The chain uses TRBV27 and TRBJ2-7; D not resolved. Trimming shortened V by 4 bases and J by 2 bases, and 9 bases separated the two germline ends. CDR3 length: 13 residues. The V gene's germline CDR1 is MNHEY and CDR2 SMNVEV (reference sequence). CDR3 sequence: CASSSGWTYEQYF. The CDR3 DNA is TGTGCCAGCAGTTCCGGGTGGACCTACGAGCAGTACTTC.

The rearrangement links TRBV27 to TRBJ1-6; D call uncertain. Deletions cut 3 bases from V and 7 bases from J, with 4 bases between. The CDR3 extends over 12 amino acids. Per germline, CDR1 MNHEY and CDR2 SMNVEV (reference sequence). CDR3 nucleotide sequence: TGTGCCAGCAGTTTTTCAAATTCACCCCTCCACTTT. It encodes CASSFSNSPLHF.

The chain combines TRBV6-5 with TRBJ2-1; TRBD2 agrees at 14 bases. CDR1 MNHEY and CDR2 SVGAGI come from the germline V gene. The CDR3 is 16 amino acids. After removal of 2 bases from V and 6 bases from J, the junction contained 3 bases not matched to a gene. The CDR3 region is CASSYGTSGGPNEQFF. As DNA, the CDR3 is TGTGCCAGCAGTTACGGGACTAGCGGGGGACCCAATGAGCAGTTCTTC.

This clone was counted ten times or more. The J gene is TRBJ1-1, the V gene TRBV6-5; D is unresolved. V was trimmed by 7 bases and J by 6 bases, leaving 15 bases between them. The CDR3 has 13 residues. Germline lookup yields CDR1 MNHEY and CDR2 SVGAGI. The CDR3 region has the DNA TGTGCCAGCAAAACGTTAGGTGTGGCTGAAGCTTTCTTT. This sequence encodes CASKTLGVAEAFF.

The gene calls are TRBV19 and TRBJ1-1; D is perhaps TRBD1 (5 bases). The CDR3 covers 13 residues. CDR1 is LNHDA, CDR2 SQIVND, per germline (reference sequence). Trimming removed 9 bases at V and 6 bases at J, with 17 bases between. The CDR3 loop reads CASNLEGGAEAFF. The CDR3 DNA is TGTGCCAGCAATCTGGAGGGAGGGGCTGAAGCTTTCTTT.

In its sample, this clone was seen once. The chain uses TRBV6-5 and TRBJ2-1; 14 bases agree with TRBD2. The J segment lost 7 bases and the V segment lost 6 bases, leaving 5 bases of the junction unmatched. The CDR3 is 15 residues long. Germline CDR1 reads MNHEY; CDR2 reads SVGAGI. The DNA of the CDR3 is TGTGCCAGCAGATTCGGGACTAGCGGGGGTAATGAGCAGTTCTTC. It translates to CASRFGTSGGNEQFF.

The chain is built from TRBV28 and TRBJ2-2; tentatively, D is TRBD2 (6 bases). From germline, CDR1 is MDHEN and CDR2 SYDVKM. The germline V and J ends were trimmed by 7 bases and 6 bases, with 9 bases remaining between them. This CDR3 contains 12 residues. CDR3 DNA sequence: TGTGCCAGCAACGGGAGAGCCGGGGAGCTGTTTTTT. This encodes CASNGRAGELFF.

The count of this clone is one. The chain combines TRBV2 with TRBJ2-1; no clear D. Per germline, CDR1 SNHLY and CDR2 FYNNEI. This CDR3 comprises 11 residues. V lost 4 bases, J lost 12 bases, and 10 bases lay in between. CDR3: CASSVVTGQFF. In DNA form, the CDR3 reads TGTGCCAGCAGTGTAGTAACGGGGCAGTTCTTC.

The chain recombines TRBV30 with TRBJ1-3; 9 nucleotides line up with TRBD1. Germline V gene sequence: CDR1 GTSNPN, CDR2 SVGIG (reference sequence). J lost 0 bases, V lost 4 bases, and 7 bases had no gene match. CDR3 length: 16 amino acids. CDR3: CAWNPGQGTSGNTIYF. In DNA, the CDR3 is TGTGCCTGGAACCCGGGACAGGGAACCTCTGGAAACACCATATATTTT.

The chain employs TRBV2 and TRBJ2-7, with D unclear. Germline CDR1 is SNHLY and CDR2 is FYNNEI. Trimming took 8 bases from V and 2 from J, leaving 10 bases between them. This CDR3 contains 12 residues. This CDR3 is CASGREPYEQYF. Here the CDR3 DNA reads TGTGCCAGCGGTCGAGAACCCTACGAGCAGTACTTC.

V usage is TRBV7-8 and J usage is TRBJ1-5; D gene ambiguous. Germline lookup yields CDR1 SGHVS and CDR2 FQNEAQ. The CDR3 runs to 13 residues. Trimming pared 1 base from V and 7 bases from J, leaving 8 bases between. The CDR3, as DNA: TGTGCCAGCAGCTTAGATATGTGGCAGCCCCAGCATTTT. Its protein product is CASSLDMWQPQHF.